A single sample is the source of the 20 T cell receptor beta chains below, sequenced in a study of T cell responses to AZD1222 COVID-19 vaccine. Only in-frame clones appear in the TCRdb table, and some are missing; sequencing was by immunoSEQ multiplex PCR. The sample holds 110,000 to 150,000 clones, around 89% seen once. This material consisted of peripheral blood, taken on day 0 of AZD1222 vaccination. The receptors stem from an adult in good health.

J is TRBJ1-2 and V is TRBV14; D is unclear. Germline lookup yields CDR1 SGHDN and CDR2 FVKESK. The CDR3 is 13 amino acids. V gave up 4 bases and J gave up 7 bases, with 13 bases separating them. As DNA, the CDR3 is TGTGCCAGCAGCCGTCGGTTTTTTCTTGGCTACACCTTC. It translates to CASSRRFFLGYTF.

V is TRBV18 and J is TRBJ1-1; D might be TRBD1 (5 bases). This CDR3 is built from 14 residues. The ends were cut back, 3 bases at V and 0 bases at J, with 8 bases in the middle. Germline V CDR1 and CDR2: KGHSH, LQKENI. DNA for the CDR3: TGTGCCAGCTCACCGGGGGTCATGAACACTGAAGCTTTCTTT. It specifies CASSPGVMNTEAFF. Supplemented by reference TRBV18 and TRBJ1-1, the full variable domain reads NAGVMQNPRHLVRRRGQEARLRCSPMKGHSHVYWYRQLPEEGLKFMVYLQKENIIDESGMPKERFSAEFPKEGPSILRIQQVVRGDSAAYFCASSPGVMNTEAFFGQGTRLTVV.

About this clone: Other nucleotide sequences from this sample produce the same CDR3. The genes are TRBV7-9 and TRBJ2-1; D is possibly TRBD2 (5 bases). Germline CDR1 is SEHNR and CDR2 is FQNEAQ (reference sequence). V lost 3 bases and J lost 10, with 7 bases in between. The CDR3 extends over 11 amino acids. The CDR3 loop reads CASSFRGEQFF. CDR3 bases: TGTGCCAGCAGCTTCCGGGGAGAGCAGTTCTTC. Variable domain in full (rest from reference TRBV7-9 and TRBJ2-1): DTGVSQNPRHKITKRGQNVTFRCDPISEHNRLYWYRQTLGQGPEFLTYFQNEAQLEKSRLLSDRFSAERPKGSFSTLEIQRTEQGDSAMYLCASSFRGEQFFGPGTRLTVL.

The chain combines TRBV6-5 with TRBJ2-7; possible D gene TRBD2, 6 bases. This CDR3 has 13 amino acids. V lost 8 bases, J lost 3 bases, and 14 bases lay in between. Germline V CDR1 and CDR2: MNHEY, SVGAGI. In DNA form, the CDR3 reads TGTGCCAGCCTGGGACTCCAGAGCTACGAGCAGTACTTC. Translation gives CASLGLQSYEQYF.

The chain has TRBV5-1 and TRBJ2-1; D is possibly TRBD1 or TRBD2 (5 bases each). This CDR3 has 16 amino acids. CDR1 is SGHRS, CDR2 YFSETQ, per germline. V was shortened by 4 bases and J by 0 bases, with 14 bases between the two germline ends. CDR3 residues: CASSPSGRPSYNEQFF. The CDR3 nucleotides read TGCGCCAGCAGCCCCTCGGGGCGGCCCTCCTACAATGAGCAGTTCTTC.

The V gene is TRBV5-6, the J gene TRBJ2-7, with D tentatively TRBD2 (5 bases). CDR3 size: 14 residues. Germline CDR1 reads SGHDT; CDR2 reads YYEEEE. Trimming took 4 bases from V and 0 from J, leaving 11 bases between them. The DNA of the CDR3 is TGTGCCAGCAGCCACAGAGGACTCTCCTACGAGCAGTACTTC. Translating gives CASSHRGLSYEQYF.

The rearrangement uses TRBV27 and TRBJ1-6; 7 positions match TRBD1. The V gene end was trimmed by 5 bases and the J gene end by 10 bases; junction bases not matched to a gene: 2. The CDR3 is 12 amino acids. The germline gives CDR1 MNHEY, CDR2 SMNVEV (reference sequence). Here the CDR3 reads CASSNRGSPLHF. The DNA for the CDR3 is TGTGCCAGCAGTAACAGGGGATCACCCCTCCACTTT.

The chain carries TRBV7-9 and TRBJ1-2; D call uncertain. Germline V CDR1 and CDR2: SEHNR, FQNEAQ (reference sequence). With 1 base removed from V and 5 bases from J, the gap between germline ends came to 11 bases. This CDR3 spans 14 amino acids. As DNA, the CDR3 is TGTGCCAGCAGCTTAGTCGGGCAGAATTATGGCTACACCTTC. This encodes CASSLVGQNYGYTF.

This clone was seen a single time. The chain employs TRBV18 and TRBJ2-3, with 8 bases fitting TRBD1. Germline loops: CDR1 KGHSH, CDR2 LQKENI. The CDR3 extends over 13 amino acids. J was trimmed by 3 bases and V by 5 bases; bases with no gene match: 1. In DNA form, the CDR3 reads TGTGCCAGCTCAAGACAGGGGACAGATACGCAGTATTTT. Protein: CASSRQGTDTQYF.

Only a few counts were recorded for this clone. The V gene is TRBV2, the J gene TRBJ1-2; D possibly corresponds to TRBD1 (6 bases). CDR1 is SNHLY and CDR2 is FYNNEI in the germline V gene. This CDR3 has 13 amino acids. Trimming took off 5 bases at V and 6 bases at J, with 13 bases between the two ends. CDR3 sequence reads: CASSLGAQDGYTF. DNA of the CDR3: TGTGCCAGCAGTTTGGGGGCGCAGGATGGCTACACCTTC.

The chain employs TRBV5-1 and TRBJ2-1; 8 nucleotides line up with TRBD2. Unmatched junction bases numbered 7, after V lost 0 bases and J lost 5 bases. Germline CDR1 SGHRS, CDR2 YFSETQ. This CDR3 has 16 amino acids. CDR3 in DNA: TGCGCCAGCAGCTTGGTCCTGGGCGGGGGGAACAATGAGCAGTTCTTC. Translation: CASSLVLGGGNNEQFF. Full variable domain (outside the CDR3, taken from reference TRBV5-1 and TRBJ2-1): KAGVTQTPRYLIKTRGQQVTLSCSPISGHRSVSWYQQTPGQGLQFLFEYFSETQRNKGNFPGRFSGRQFSNSRSEMNVSTLELGDSALYLCASSLVLGGGNNEQFFGPGTRLTVL.

The count of this clone is one. The chain joins TRBV5-1 to TRBJ1-6; D gene unclear. The length of the CDR3 is 15 residues. The V gene's germline CDR1 is SGHRS and CDR2 YFSETQ. The V and J ends lost 0 bases and 7 bases respectively, with 11 bases between them. In nucleotides, the CDR3 is TGCGCCAGCAGCTTGGATCATAGTGGGAATTCACCCCTCCACTTT. Translation gives CASSLDHSGNSPLHF.

The chain joins TRBV29-1 to TRBJ1-1; D remains ambiguous. With 4 bases removed from V and 4 bases from J, the gap between germline ends came to 10 bases. The CDR3 has 12 amino acids. CDR1 and CDR2 from the germline V gene are SQVTM and ANQGSEA. DNA for the CDR3: TGCAGCGTTGCGAACGAGGGCACTGAAGCTTTCTTT. It yields the protein CSVANEGTEAFF.

The V and J genes are TRBV9 and TRBJ2-7; perhaps TRBD2 as D (6 bases). Germline CDR1 SGDLS, CDR2 YYNGEE. Trimming removed 0 bases at V and 5 bases at J, with 12 bases between. The CDR3 is 14 amino acids. CDR3 in amino acids: CASSVGRASDEQYF. In nucleotides, the CDR3 is TGTGCCAGCAGCGTAGGGAGGGCTTCGGACGAGCAGTACTTC. Variable domain in full (rest from reference TRBV9 and TRBJ2-7): DSGVTQTPKHLITATGQRVTLRCSPRSGDLSVYWYQQSLDQGLQFLIQYYNGEERAKGNILERFSAQQFPDLHSELNLSSLELGDSALYFCASSVGRASDEQYFGPGTRLTVT.

The V and J genes are TRBV14 and TRBJ2-7; tentatively, D is TRBD1 (5 bases). Germline V lookup: CDR1 SGHDN, CDR2 FVKESK. The V and J ends lost 7 bases and 2 bases respectively, with 15 bases between them. This CDR3 spans 14 amino acids. The CDR3 coding sequence is TGTGCCAGCAATTCGCAGGGATGGACCTACGAGCAGTACTTC. Its protein is CASNSQGWTYEQYF. The whole variable domain, remainder taken from reference TRBV14 and TRBJ2-7, is EAGVTQFPSHSVIEKGQTVTLRCDPISGHDNLYWYRRVMGKEIKFLLHFVKESKQDESGMPNNRFLAERTGGTYSTLKVQPAELEDSGVYFCASNSQGWTYEQYFGPGTRLTVT.

This chain joins TRBV11-2 and TRBJ1-2; possibly TRBD1 for D (6 bases). The CDR3 totals 13 residues. V lost 5 bases and J 5 bases, leaving 12 bases between the germline ends. The germline gives CDR1 SGHAT, CDR2 FQNNGV. The CDR3 DNA reads TGTGCCAGCAGCAGGGGGGGTTGGTATGGCTACACCTTC. It specifies CASSRGGWYGYTF.

The gene calls are TRBV7-8 and TRBJ1-6; TRBD1 is a possible D gene (6 bases). Germline V gene data show CDR1 as SGHVS and CDR2 as FQNEAQ. The CDR3 contains 15 residues. Trimming cost V 3 bases and J 7 bases, with 13 bases left between them. CDR3: CASSFSGQGNSPLHF. The DNA of the CDR3 is TGTGCCAGCAGCTTTTCAGGGCAGGGGAATTCACCCCTCCACTTT.

This rearrangement joins TRBV3-1 (or the pseudogene TRBV3-2) to TRBJ1-2; no definite D call. This CDR3 contains 13 residues. Per the germline V gene, CDR1 is LGHDT and CDR2 is YNNKEL (reference sequence). Trimming pared 6 bases from V and 9 bases from J, leaving 17 bases between. The DNA for the CDR3 is TGTGCCAGCAGTCAAAGGGCCTTACGGCGCTACACCTTC. Its protein product is CASSQRALRRYTF.

V is TRBV6-6 and J is TRBJ2-1; 10 nucleotides align to TRBD2. The CDR3 is made up of 16 amino acids. Germline lookup yields CDR1 MNHNY and CDR2 SVGAGI (reference sequence). J was trimmed by 2 bases and V by 3 bases; bases with no gene match: 4. The CDR3: CASSYASGRAYNEQFF. The CDR3 DNA follows: TGTGCCAGCAGTTATGCTAGCGGGAGAGCCTACAATGAGCAGTTCTTC.

This clone has just one count. CDR3 coding DNA: TGTGCCAGCAGCCGGACTAGCGGGGCGTCCTACGAGCAGTACTTC. It is translated as CASSRTSGASYEQYF. The chain recombines TRBV11-2 with TRBJ2-7; 12 bases match TRBD2. Germline loops: CDR1 SGHAT, CDR2 FQNNGV. The length of the CDR3 is 15 residues. The trim removed 5 bases at V and 1 base at J, leaving 3 bases unmatched.